This T cell receptor beta chain was identified in a study of graft-versus-host responses after intestinal transplantation. Study-wide points: Circulating GvH clones peaking coincided with falling HvG clones soon after transplant. Graft-donor T cell macrochimerism in patients accompanied high graft-versus-host to host-versus-graft clonal ratios in allografts.

Concerning this clone: Antigen unknown.

This table comes from immunoSEQ multiplex PCR, and its TCRdb copy is limited to in-frame clones, with some not included. Of roughly 51,000 clones detected, around 89% appear once; the ten largest clones hold roughly 0.62%. The TCR was taken from a human donor who was the organ donor for an intestinal transplant. The sequencing here drew on unstimulated CD4+ T cells sorted from spleen or lymph node cells, taken before transplant.

The CDR3 bases are TGCGCCAGCAGCTTGACTAGCGGGAGTCTCTACGAGCAGTACTTC. Translating gives CASSLTSGSLYEQYF. The chain combines TRBV5-1 with TRBJ2-7; 11 bases are a match to TRBD2. Trimming cost V 1 base and J 3 bases; bases outside gene matches: 3. The CDR3 totals 15 residues. Germline CDR1 is SGHRS and CDR2 is YFSETQ.